The clone carrying this T cell receptor beta chain is a singleton in its sample. Using immunoSEQ multiplex PCR, the repertoire was profiled, and TCRdb retains in-frame clones only, with some absent. Counted here are more than 85,000 clones, over 85% occurring once; the ten biggest clones make up less than 2%. This specimen belongs to a study of T cell changes during pregnancy in multiple sclerosis. The CDR3 runs to 14 residues. Germline V gene data show CDR1 as LNHNV and CDR2 as YYDKDF (reference sequence). Unmatched junction bases numbered 5, after V lost 5 bases and J lost 6 bases. The rearrangement joins TRBV15 to TRBJ2-7, with TRBD1 matching 12 bases. The receptor comes from a female donor in good health, enrolled as a control in a pregnancy study. The sample was peripheral blood, taken after pregnancy. CDR3 sequence reads: CATSARDRGLEQYF. CDR3 DNA sequence: TGTGCCACCAGCGCCCGGGACAGGGGGCTCGAGCAGTACTTC.